What follows is one T cell receptor beta chain and its context. The CDR3 extends over 17 amino acids. Trimming removed 1 base from V and 2 bases from J, with 14 bases in between. Per germline, CDR1 SEHNR and CDR2 FQNEAQ (reference sequence). As handled by the study authors: By means of reference gene primer amplification, nucleated cell counts were estimated. Sequencing was performed with immunoSEQ multiplex PCR; in TCRdb, only in-frame clones are kept and a portion is missing. D and trimming were read from the DNA, whereas the V and J calls and clone size are those reported in that table. This table holds 110,000 to 150,000 clones, around nine tenths found once. The sample comes from a study of blood T cell repertoires in COVID-19. Study-level background: COVID-19 samples from acute and convalescent phases originated in the United States, Italy and Spain.

The V gene is TRBV7-9, the J gene TRBJ1-4, with a weak D call TRBD1 (5 bases). Sequencing was carried out using peripheral blood. The source of this sequence is a woman in her sixties with acute or convalescent COVID-19. Here the CDR3 reads CASSLGLSSGTNEKLFF. In DNA, the CDR3 is TGTGCCAGCAGCTTAGGATTGTCTTCAGGGACTAATGAAAAACTGTTTTTT.